These T cell receptor beta chains were read from a single sample in a study of blood T cell repertoires in COVID-19. Sequencing was performed with immunoSEQ multiplex PCR; in TCRdb, only in-frame clones are kept and a portion is missing. The table records 68,000 or so clones, roughly nine tenths of them present only once. Sequenced material: peripheral blood. The receptor set was obtained from a man aged 35-49 years with COVID-19, enrolled during active disease. CDR3s include the opening cysteine and the closing phenylalanine or tryptophan. The order of the fields is D gene, V gene, clone size, J gene, CDR3 DNA, CDR3 protein. The D gene is left open where the match is weak. Only some rows state a clone size, as once, few, many or a class for expanded clones.

>.|TRBV5-4|.|TRBJ1-4
TGTGCCAGCAGCTTACGGGTAAATGAAAAACTGTTTTTT
CASSLRVNEKLFF
>.|TRBV28|.|TRBJ1-5
TGTGCCAGCAGCCCCACAGTCCGAAGGACCCAGCATTTT
CASSPTVRRTQHF
>TRBD2|TRBV2|.|TRBJ2-3
TGTGCCAGCAGTGGCCTAGCGGGGGATACGCAGTATTTT
CASSGLAGDTQYF
>TRBD1|TRBV30|.|TRBJ1-2
TGTGCCTGGGCGGGGACAGGGGTTGGTGGCTACACCTTC
CAWAGTGVGGYTF
>TRBD1|TRBV2|.|TRBJ1-1
TGTGCCAGCAGGAACAGGGGTTCTCACATGAACACTGAAGCTTTCTTT
CASRNRGSHMNTEAFF
>.|TRBV6-5|.|TRBJ2-4
TGTGCCAGCACCGAATCTGGGAGGAGGGACATTCAGTACTTC
CASTESGRRDIQYF
>.|TRBV20-1|.|TRBJ1-5
TGCAGTGCTAGTGTAAGAGTGCTCTCTCAGCCCCAGCATTTT
CSASVRVLSQPQHF
>TRBD2|TRBV30|.|TRBJ2-7
TGTGCCTGGAGCCCGGGACTAGCGGATTACGAGCAGTACTTC
CAWSPGLADYEQYF
>.|TRBV18|.|TRBJ1-4
TGTGCCAGCTCACTTGGCAGCGGGGATGAAAAACTGTTTTTT
CASSLGSGDEKLFF
>.|TRBV2|.|TRBJ2-7
TGTGCCAGCAGGGGAGAGGGCGGCGGATACGAGCAGTACTTC
CASRGEGGGYEQYF
>TRBD2|TRBV7-9|few|TRBJ2-1
TGTGCCAGCAGCTTAGGAGTAGCACTAGCGGGGGTTGGTGAGCAGTTCTTC
CASSLGVALAGVGEQFF
>.|TRBV2|.|TRBJ2-5
TGTGCCAGCAGCGCGACTTCTAACGCAGAGACCCAGTACTTC
CASSATSNAETQYF
>.|TRBV6-1|.|TRBJ1-2
TGTGCCAGCAGTGAAGCTTGGACAGATGACTATGGCTACACCTTC
CASSEAWTDDYGYTF
>TRBD2|TRBV6-1|.|TRBJ2-7
TGTGCCAGCAGTGATAGCGGGGGGGATATAGGCGAGCAGTACTTC
CASSDSGGDIGEQYF
>TRBD1|TRBV19|.|TRBJ1-4
TGTGCCAGTAGTAAGGGACAGGGAGAAGAAAAACTGTTTTTT
CASSKGQGEEKLFF
>TRBD2|TRBV28|.|TRBJ2-7
TGTGCCAGTCAAGACGGGGGGGACGAGCAGTACTTC
CASQDGGDEQYF
>.|TRBV7-3|.|TRBJ1-1
TGTGCCAGCAGCTCTGACAGGCCCAACACTGAAGCTTTCTTT
CASSSDRPNTEAFF
>.|TRBV9|.|TRBJ2-7
TGTGCCAGCAGCCCGAGACAGAATCTCTACGAGCAGTACTTC
CASSPRQNLYEQYF
>.|TRBV11-2|.|TRBJ2-7
TGTGCCAGCAGCTCCGTAGAGCAGTACTTC
CASSSVEQYF
>.|TRBV6-5|.|TRBJ2-1
TGTGCCAGCAGTTACTCGGGGAGCTTTTCCTACAATGAGCAGTTCTTC
CASSYSGSFSYNEQFF
>TRBD2|TRBV10-3|.|TRBJ2-5
TGTGCCATCAGTGAGAAGGAAGTAGCGGGGGGCGGGGAGACCCAGTACTTC
CAISEKEVAGGGETQYF
>TRBD1|TRBV2|.|TRBJ2-5
TGTGCCAGCAGTCCGGGACAGGCTCGGGGCGAAGAGACCCAGTACTTC
CASSPGQARGEETQYF
>TRBD1|TRBV6-1|.|TRBJ1-2
TGTGCCAGCAGTGAGACAGGGCCAACTTATGGCTACACCTTC
CASSETGPTYGYTF
>.|TRBV5-5|.|TRBJ1-1
TGTGCCAGCGCGGAAAACACTGAAGCTTTCTTT
CASAENTEAFF
>.|TRBV19|.|TRBJ1-1
TGTGCCAGTAGTGCAAGACAGGCCCCTGAAGCTTTCTTT
CASSARQAPEAFF
>.|TRBV7-9|.|TRBJ2-7
TGTGCCAGCAGCGATAGGAGAGGCCCTCGCCACGAGCAGTACTTC
CASSDRRGPRHEQYF
>.|TRBV7-5|.|TRBJ2-2
TGTGTCAGAAGCCACCGGGACAGAGACACCGGGGAGCTGTTTTTT
CVRSHRDRDTGELFF
>.|TRBV7-9|.|TRBJ1-2
TGTGCCAGCAGCTTACCAGGGCCGACGACTGGCTACACCTTC
CASSLPGPTTGYTF
>.|TRBV19|once|TRBJ1-3
TGTGCCAGTAGTATCTCGGGACTTCCTCCTGGAAACACCATATATTTT
CASSISGLPPGNTIYF
>.|TRBV7-8|.|TRBJ1-6
TGTGCCAGCAGCTTAAACAGGGTTATGGGCTCCTATAATTCACCCCTCCACTTT
CASSLNRVMGSYNSPLHF
>TRBD1|TRBV5-1|.|TRBJ2-7
TGCGCCAGCAGCTTGGGGCTCACAGGGGCCTACGAGCAGTACTTC
CASSLGLTGAYEQYF
>TRBD2|TRBV5-1|.|TRBJ2-2
TGCGCCAGCAGCTTGGGGCTAGCGGGGTCCGTCGGGGAGCTGTTTTTT
CASSLGLAGSVGELFF
>.|TRBV6-2/TRBV6-3|few|TRBJ1-1
TGTGCCAGCAGCCTCGCCGGGGTTCGCACTGAAGCTTTCTTT
CASSLAGVRTEAFF
>.|TRBV24-1|once|TRBJ2-1
TGTGCCACCAGCCCCCCTGGCCCCCGGGGCAATGAGCAGTTCTTC
CATSPPGPRGNEQFF
>.|TRBV5-6|.|TRBJ1-3
TGTGCCAGCAGCTTGGATCTGAGCTCTGGAAACACCATATATTTT
CASSLDLSSGNTIYF
>.|TRBV13|.|TRBJ1-2
TGTGCCAGCAGCTCCCGGACACCTCGGGACTATGGCTACACCTTC
CASSSRTPRDYGYTF
>.|TRBV2|.|TRBJ1-6
TGTGCCAGCAGTGGGCGACAGGTGAATTCACCCCTCCACTTT
CASSGRQVNSPLHF
>.|TRBV3-1/TRBV3-2|.|TRBJ1-2
TGTGCCAGCAGCCAATCTGAGGGAACGGGCTACACCTTC
CASSQSEGTGYTF
>TRBD1|TRBV5-1|.|TRBJ2-3
TGCGCCAGCAGCTTGGGAGGGGGCTCTAGCACAGATACGCAGTATTTT
CASSLGGGSSTDTQYF
>.|TRBV7-9|.|TRBJ2-7
TGTGCCAGCAGCTTGGCCGGGGGGCCAACGGTCGAGCAGTACTTC
CASSLAGGPTVEQYF
>.|TRBV5-4|once|TRBJ1-3
TGTGCCAGCAGCTTGTTCACAGGTCTTTCCTCTGGAAACACCATATATTTT
CASSLFTGLSSGNTIYF
>.|TRBV24-1|.|TRBJ2-7
TGTGCCACCAGTGCCAACAGGGCAATATTCTACTACGAGCAGTACTTC
CATSANRAIFYYEQYF
>TRBD1|TRBV18|.|TRBJ2-7
TGTGCCAGCTCTCGAGGGACGGACAGGGCCTACGAGCAGTACTTC
CASSRGTDRAYEQYF
>.|TRBV11-2|.|TRBJ2-5
TGTGCCAGCAGCCCGCGTCCCACTGGCCAGGGGACCCAGTACTTC
CASSPRPTGQGTQYF
>TRBD2|TRBV5-1|.|TRBJ2-1
TGCGCCAGCAGCTTGGCACTAGCGGAGTACAATGAGCAGTTCTTC
CASSLALAEYNEQFF
>TRBD1|TRBV6-2/TRBV6-3|.|TRBJ2-3
TGTGCCAGCAGCATCGGACAGGGCGGTACGCAGTATTTT
CASSIGQGGTQYF
>.|TRBV3-1/TRBV3-2|.|TRBJ2-5
TGTGCCAGCAGCCAAGGCGAGGGTGTAGAGACCCAGTACTTC
CASSQGEGVETQYF